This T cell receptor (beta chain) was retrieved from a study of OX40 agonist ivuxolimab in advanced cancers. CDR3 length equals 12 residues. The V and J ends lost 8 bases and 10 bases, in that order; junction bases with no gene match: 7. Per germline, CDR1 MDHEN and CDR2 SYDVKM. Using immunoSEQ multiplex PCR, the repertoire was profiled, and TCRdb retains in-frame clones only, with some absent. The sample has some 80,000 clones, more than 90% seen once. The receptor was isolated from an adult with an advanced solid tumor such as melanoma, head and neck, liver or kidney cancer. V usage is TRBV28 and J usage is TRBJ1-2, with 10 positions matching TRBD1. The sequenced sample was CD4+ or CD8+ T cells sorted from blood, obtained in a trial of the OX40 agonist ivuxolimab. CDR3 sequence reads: CASQDRGRPYTF. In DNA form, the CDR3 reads TGTGCCAGCCAAGACAGGGGGCGTCCCTACACCTTC.